This TCR beta chain was identified in a study of T cells in Graves' hyperthyroidism and ophthalmopathy. Regarding the study as a whole: Among clonotypes expanded in thyroid above 0.001, most were also found in blood.

Blood from later-ophthalmopathy patients was taken at first hyperthyroidism diagnosis. The CDR3 is 17 residues long. Trimming shortened V by 5 bases and J by 7 bases, and 23 bases separated the two germline ends. Germline loops: CDR1 MDHEN, CDR2 SYDVKM. TCR beta CDR3 region amplification was performed from RNA transcripts. TCR CDR3 underwent first-round RT-PCR with the HTBI primer set. Via MiXCR, TCRdb re-called the multiplex PCR reads, giving one row per CDR3 protein. The sample has about 580,000 distinct CDR3 sequences, more than 11% seen once. The table lists this clonotype with a few counts. Its antigen is unidentified.

This receptor was taken from a woman aged 30 to 39 with Graves' hyperthyroidism that later progressed to Graves' ophthalmopathy. Sequenced material: blood. The chain carries TRBV28 and TRBJ1-4, with D possibly matching TRBD1 (6 bases). CDR3 protein: CASSTTWGGSPFEKLFF. CDR3 bases: TGTGCCAGCAGTACGACGTGGGGGGGCTCCCCCTTTGAAAAACTGTTTTTT.